The entry below gives a single TCR beta chain sequence along with its context. Its antigen is not known. Primed by a sample-barcoded 5' primer and a J-beta primer mix, a second PCR proceeded for about 6 to 12 cycles. In TCRdb, the 5' RACE reads were re-called with MiXCR into one record per CDR3 protein. The sample shows 1.5 million or so distinct CDR3 sequences, 40% to 45% of them seen only once. Germline CDR1 KGHSH, CDR2 LQKENI. The ends were cut back, 6 bases at V and 5 bases at J, with 7 bases in the middle. This CDR3 region has 11 residues. This specimen belongs to a study of blood T cells in healthy people across ages. Study results and limitations: Per-million-T-cell TCR beta diversity fell roughly linearly with age.

This TCR derives from a woman under 30 in good health. Source material: blood. The chain links TRBV18 to TRBJ1-1; D ambiguous. The CDR3 here is CASSGETEAFF. The DNA of the CDR3 is TGTGCCAGCTCCGGCGAAACTGAAGCTTTCTTT. Looking up the rest from reference TRBV18 and TRBJ1-1 gives the full variable domain: NAGVMQNPRHLVRRRGQEARLRCSPMKGHSHVYWYRQLPEEGLKFMVYLQKENIIDESGMPKERFSAEFPKEGPSILRIQQVVRGDSAAYFCASSGETEAFFGQGTRLTVV.